The entry that follows covers one T cell receptor beta chain sequence. What it recognizes is unknown. The sample originates from a study of T-cell memory formation after mild COVID-19. About the research overall: The study found TCR clusters largely donor specific. The study's findings and limits: Several responding clones turned up in pre-infection memory, indicating that cross-reactive memory may have taken part. Of the contracting clones, CD4+ ones lay mainly in CM and EM, and CD8+ ones in EMRA.

Researchers used 5'RACE with constant-segment primers to make TCR alpha and TCR beta cDNA libraries that carry sample barcodes and UMIs. TCRdb processed the 5' RACE reads anew with MiXCR; each CDR3 protein has one entry. The sample yields roughly 110,000 distinct CDR3 sequences, around 11% seen once. The sequenced sample consisted of PBMCs or a T cell subset sorted from them (not recorded which). The receptor's source is an adult woman who had mild COVID-19 (a few samples of this study predate the infection). Cell type and time point are not known.

The chain's CDR3 is CASSFENKGAQYF. In DNA, the CDR3 is TGTGCCAGCAGCTTCGAGAATAAAGGGGCCCAGTACTTC. The chain has TRBV7-9 and TRBJ2-5, with a weak D call TRBD1 (5 bases). Per the germline V gene, CDR1 is SEHNR and CDR2 is FQNEAQ (reference sequence). Trimming cost V 3 bases and J 9 bases, with 14 bases left between them. This CDR3 has 13 residues.